Below, 25 T cell receptor beta chains from the same sample are listed, as sequenced in a study of control samples from healthy donors and cancer patients. The method was immunoSEQ multiplex PCR; TCRdb's version includes in-frame clones alone and lacks a portion of them. The table has under 80,000 clones, 75% to 90% seen once. Sample: blood. Every receptor here comes from a middle-aged man in good health.

The V gene is TRBV28, the J gene TRBJ2-6; no clear D. Trimming removed 5 bases at V and 0 bases at J, with 8 bases between. The CDR3 loop spans 15 amino acids. Germline lookup yields CDR1 MDHEN and CDR2 SYDVKM. CDR3 nucleotides: TGTGCCAGCAGTGGCCCGGCCTCTGGGGCCAACGTCCTGACTTTC. As protein: CASSGPASGANVLTF.

This sequence joins TRBV4-1 and TRBJ1-1; the D is unclear. The V gene lost 4 bases and the J gene lost 1 base, with 16 bases spanning the gap. This CDR3 spans 16 amino acids. Germline V gene data show CDR1 as MGHRA and CDR2 as YSYEKL. Here the CDR3 DNA reads TGCGCCAGCAGCCTAGGGCCGGACGGCCGGAACACTGAAGCTTTCTTT. It specifies CASSLGPDGRNTEAFF.

J is TRBJ1-3 and V is TRBV10-1; D unclear. The germline gives CDR1 WNHNN, CDR2 SYGVQD (reference sequence). CDR3 length: 16 amino acids. Trimming took off 0 bases at V and 0 bases at J, with 9 bases between the two ends. The CDR3 is CASSESDAGSGNTIYF. The DNA of the CDR3 is TGCGCCAGCAGTGAGTCGGACGCCGGCTCTGGAAACACCATATATTTT.

This chain joins TRBV10-3 and TRBJ2-2, with D maybe TRBD1 (5 bases). Trimming shortened V by 10 bases and J by 1 base, and 19 bases separated the two germline ends. The germline V gene has CDR1 ENHRY and CDR2 SYGVKD. The CDR3 runs 16 residues. The chain's CDR3 is CANLPPNRLNTGELFF. The CDR3, as DNA: TGTGCCAACCTCCCCCCTAACAGGTTGAACACCGGGGAGCTGTTTTTT.

The V call is TRBV15, the J call TRBJ2-7, with no clear D. CDR3 length: 15 amino acids. Germline CDR1 is LNHNV and CDR2 is YYDKDF (reference sequence). Trimming cost V 0 bases and J 2 bases, with 11 bases left between them. DNA for the CDR3: TGTGCCACCAGCAGAGATCGCGGCACCCCCTACGAGCAGTACTTC. It encodes CATSRDRGTPYEQYF.

The rearrangement joins TRBV4-3 to TRBJ1-1; D perhaps matches TRBD1 (5 bases). The CDR3 is 15 residues long. The germline V and J ends were trimmed by 1 base and 1 base, with 10 bases remaining between them. In germline, CDR1 is LGHNA, CDR2 YSLEER. CDR3 nucleotide sequence: TGCGCCAGCAGCCAAGGGTGGACAACGAACACTGAAGCTTTCTTT. Protein: CASSQGWTTNTEAFF.

The chain employs TRBV9 and TRBJ2-3, with D tentatively TRBD2 (5 bases). Germline V lookup: CDR1 SGDLS, CDR2 YYNGEE. The CDR3 sequence is 17 residues long. Trimming removed 0 bases at V and 0 bases at J, with 14 bases between. The CDR3 sequence: CASSVGPWRRSTDTQYF. The CDR3 DNA is TGTGCCAGCAGCGTAGGTCCATGGAGGAGAAGCACAGATACGCAGTATTTT.

This clone came up once. The rearrangement joins TRBV7-9 to TRBJ2-5; tentatively, D is TRBD2 (5 bases). V gave up 2 bases and J gave up 8 bases, with 12 bases separating them. CDR3 length: 13 residues. CDR1 and CDR2 from the germline V gene are SEHNR and FQNEAQ (reference sequence). The CDR3 loop is CASSLTAEGTQYF. The CDR3 nucleotides are TGTGCCAGCAGCTTAACCGCCGAGGGAACCCAGTACTTC.

The rearrangement uses TRBV6-1 and TRBJ2-2; 12 nucleotides agree with TRBD2. Germline assignment: CDR1 MNHNS and CDR2 SASEGT. The length of the CDR3 is 16 residues. Trimming removed 4 bases from V and 6 bases from J; junction bases left unmatched: 6. CDR3: CASSAASGGDPGELFF. CDR3 DNA sequence: TGTGCCAGCAGTGCGGCTAGCGGGGGGGACCCCGGGGAGCTGTTTTTT.

In this sample, this clone turned up a few times. This rearrangement joins TRBV5-4 to TRBJ2-5, with D possibly being TRBD1 or TRBD2 (5 bases each). The V end lost 5 bases, the J end lost 5 bases, and 16 bases lay between the germline ends. The CDR3 is made up of 14 amino acids. Germline loops: CDR1 SGHNT, CDR2 YYREEE (reference sequence). The CDR3, as DNA: TGTGCCAGCAGTCCCCGGGACGGTCGGGAGACCCAGTACTTC. Its translation: CASSPRDGRETQYF.

The rearrangement joins TRBV19 to TRBJ2-2; D perhaps matches TRBD1 (6 bases). The germline CDR1 and CDR2 sequences are LNHDA and SQIVND (reference sequence). V was shortened by 4 bases and J by 4 bases, with 13 bases between the two germline ends. CDR3 length: 15 amino acids. The CDR3 nucleotides are TGTGCCAGTAGTACCGGACAGAGTCCCACCGGGGAGCTGTTTTTT. Residues: CASSTGQSPTGELFF.

The chain couples TRBV2 to TRBJ2-6; 10 positions agree with TRBD1. The CDR3 length is 16 residues. Per the germline V gene, CDR1 is SNHLY and CDR2 is FYNNEI. V was pared by 5 bases and J by 0 bases, with 1 base of the junction left unmatched. The DNA of the CDR3 is TGTGCCAGCAGTCGGGACAGGGGCTCTGGGGCCAACGTCCTGACTTTC. It is translated as CASSRDRGSGANVLTF.

CDR3 DNA: TGTGCCACCAGTCCAATAATCGGGACAGGGGGGGTCAATGAGCAGTTCTTC. Its protein product is CATSPIIGTGGVNEQFF. The rearrangement uses TRBV24-1 and TRBJ2-1, with TRBD1 identical over 11 bases. J was trimmed by 6 bases and V by 6 bases; bases with no gene match: 12. The length of the CDR3 is 17 residues. Germline V gene sequence: CDR1 KGHDR, CDR2 SFDVKD.

The V gene is TRBV7-3, the J gene TRBJ2-4, with D possibly TRBD2 on 6 matching bases. Trimming stripped 2 bases from V and 12 bases from J, with 14 bases between. The CDR3 covers 13 residues. The germline gives CDR1 SGHTA, CDR2 FQGTGA. The CDR3 DNA is TGTGCCAGCAGCTTAGACGAGGGAGGCACTCAGTACTTC. Encoded protein: CASSLDEGGTQYF.

Note on this clone: At one of its ends the junction is not consistent with the germline gene, which may arise from a read error. The chain joins TRBV19 to TRBJ1-1; 7 positions match TRBD1. The CDR3 is made up of 13 amino acids. Germline V CDR1 and CDR2: LNHDA, SQIVND (reference sequence). The CDR3 spells CASNLSFYPYRGF. The DNA of the CDR3 is TGTGCCAGTAATCTTTCCTTTTATCCTTACAGGGGATTT. Together with reference TRBV19 and TRBJ1-1, the CDR3 gives the full variable domain: DGGITQSPKYLFRKEGQNVTLSCEQNLNHDAMYWYRQDPGQGLRLIYYSQIVNDFQKGDIAEGYSVSREKKESFPLTVTSAQKNPTAFYLCASNLSFYPYRGFGQGTRLTVV.

The CDR3 loop is CASSQEYLGRESETQYF. In DNA, the CDR3 is TGCGCCAGCAGCCAAGAATATCTCGGCAGGGAATCAGAGACCCAGTACTTC. The genes are TRBV4-1 and TRBJ2-5; D possibly corresponds to TRBD1 (5 bases). V was trimmed by 0 bases and J by 4 bases, leaving 18 bases between them. CDR1 is MGHRA, CDR2 YSYEKL, per germline. The CDR3 loop spans 17 amino acids.

The rearrangement links TRBV25-1 to TRBJ2-1; 7 positions agree with TRBD1. J lost 9 bases, V lost 5 bases, and 7 bases had no gene match. The CDR3 has 13 amino acids. Germline V gives CDR1 MGHDK, CDR2 SYGVNS. In DNA form, the CDR3 reads TGTGCCAGCAGTCACACAGGGGATGGTGAGCAGTTCTTC. Translation gives CASSHTGDGEQFF.

J is TRBJ2-1 and V is TRBV29-1, with TRBD2 identical over 9 bases. This CDR3 has 15 amino acids. Germline CDR1 reads SQVTM; CDR2 reads ANQGSEA. The V and J ends lost 4 bases and 1 base, in that order; junction bases with no gene match: 5. The CDR3 coding sequence is TGCAGCGTTGGTTCAGCGGGAGGTTCCTACAATGAGCAGTTCTTC. The encoded protein is CSVGSAGGSYNEQFF.

The chain employs TRBV5-4 and TRBJ2-5; 10 bases line up with TRBD2. CDR1 is SGHNT, CDR2 YYREEE, per germline (reference sequence). This CDR3 region has 16 residues. The V segment lost 4 bases and the J segment 4 bases; nucleotides outside the gene matches: 10. CDR3 sequence reads: CASSDLPGLATETQYF. In DNA, the CDR3 is TGTGCCAGCAGCGACCTACCGGGACTAGCGACAGAGACCCAGTACTTC. Looking up the rest from reference TRBV5-4 and TRBJ2-5 gives the full variable domain: ETGVTQSPTHLIKTRGQQVTLRCSSQSGHNTVSWYQQALGQGPQFIFQYYREEENGRGNFPPRFSGLQFPNYSSELNVNALELDDSALYLCASSDLPGLATETQYFGPGTRLLVL.

The chain carries TRBV11-2 and TRBJ2-1; D remains unclear. The germline V gene has CDR1 SGHAT and CDR2 FQNNGV. This CDR3 has 17 amino acids. V dropped 4 bases and J dropped 2 bases, with 18 bases sitting between them. Here the CDR3 DNA reads TGTGCCAGCAGCTCCCGACCCGACCGAGTACCCTACAATGAGCAGTTCTTC. Its protein is CASSSRPDRVPYNEQFF.

This clone was picked up one time. The rearrangement uses TRBV4-3 and TRBJ1-2, with no clear D. The germline CDR1 and CDR2 sequences are LGHNA and YSLEER. With 0 bases removed from V and 3 bases from J, the gap between germline ends came to 8 bases. This CDR3 region has 14 residues. The DNA of the CDR3 is TGCGCCAGCAGCCAAGAGAGGGATGACTATGGCTACACCTTC. It specifies CASSQERDDYGYTF.

V and J are TRBV7-2 and TRBJ2-1, with D perhaps matching TRBD2 (6 bases). Germline lookup yields CDR1 SGHTA and CDR2 FQGNSA. Trimming removed 4 bases from V and 9 bases from J, with 16 bases in between. CDR3 length equals 14 residues. The CDR3 here is CASSSGTVLTEQFF. The CDR3, as DNA: TGTGCCAGCAGCTCCGGGACTGTCCTGACTGAGCAGTTCTTC.

This clone has a handful of counts. The chain recombines TRBV4-1 with TRBJ1-2; D gene unclear. Trimming stripped 1 base from V and 4 bases from J, with 13 bases between. Germline CDR1 MGHRA, CDR2 YSYEKL. The CDR3 is made up of 15 amino acids. The CDR3 is CASSQVRQALYGYTF. DNA for the CDR3: TGCGCCAGCAGCCAAGTGCGGCAGGCCCTCTATGGCTACACCTTC.

Written as DNA, the CDR3 is TGTGCCAGCAGCCACAGCGGGGGGGCTCGTGATGATACGCAGTATTTT. Its translation: CASSHSGGARDDTQYF. The chain employs TRBV4-2 and TRBJ2-3, with TRBD2 matching 10 bases. V dropped 3 bases and J dropped 6; count of bases not matched to a gene: 9. The CDR3 sequence is 16 residues long. CDR1 and CDR2 from the germline V gene are LGHNA and YNFKEQ.

The chain carries TRBV7-2 and TRBJ2-3, with 7 bases matching TRBD2. The length of the CDR3 is 15 residues. From germline, CDR1 is SGHTA and CDR2 FQGNSA. V gave up 5 bases and J gave up 0 bases; unmatched junction bases: 5. CDR3 protein: CASSPAGGSTDTQYF. The CDR3 region has the DNA TGTGCCAGCAGCCCGGCCGGGGGGAGCACAGATACGCAGTATTTT.